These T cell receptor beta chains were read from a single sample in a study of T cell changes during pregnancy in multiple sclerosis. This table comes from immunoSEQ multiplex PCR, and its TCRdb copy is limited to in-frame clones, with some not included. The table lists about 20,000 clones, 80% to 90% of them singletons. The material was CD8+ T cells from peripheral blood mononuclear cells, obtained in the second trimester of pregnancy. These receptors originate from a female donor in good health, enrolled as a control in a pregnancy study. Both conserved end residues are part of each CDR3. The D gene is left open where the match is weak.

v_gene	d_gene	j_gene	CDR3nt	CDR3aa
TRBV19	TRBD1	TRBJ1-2	TGTGCCAGTAGTACGGGACAGTCAGACTATGGCTACACCTTC	CASSTGQSDYGYTF
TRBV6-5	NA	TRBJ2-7	TGTGCCAGCAGTTACCGGGGGTCGTTCTACGAGCAGTACTTC	CASSYRGSFYEQYF
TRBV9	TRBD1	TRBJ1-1	TGTGCCAGCAGCGGACGACAGGGGGAAGCTTTCTTT	CASSGRQGEAFF
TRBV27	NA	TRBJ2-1	TGTGCCAGCAGTTTCGGACTAGAGCAGTTCTTC	CASSFGLEQFF
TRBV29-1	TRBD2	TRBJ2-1	TGCAGCGTTGAAGAAAGCGGGGGGGCGGGTGAGCAGTTCTTC	CSVEESGGAGEQFF
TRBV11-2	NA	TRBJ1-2	TGTGCCAGCAGCCCGGGGGGGGGTTCTGTCTATGGCTACACCTTC	CASSPGGGSVYGYTF
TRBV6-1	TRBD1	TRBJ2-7	TGTGCCAGCAGTGAAGGAACAGGGGCTTATTACGAGCAGTACTTC	CASSEGTGAYYEQYF
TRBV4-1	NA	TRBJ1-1	TGCGCCAGCAGCCAGCCCCCGGAGGGGAACACTGAAGCTTTCTTT	CASSQPPEGNTEAFF
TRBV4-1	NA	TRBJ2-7	TGCGCCAGCAGCCAAGACCGGGCAGGGGACCACGAGCAGTACTTC	CASSQDRAGDHEQYF
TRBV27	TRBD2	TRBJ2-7	TGTGCCAGCAGTCAATTCGGTAGCGGGCTTACCTACGAGCAGTACTTC	CASSQFGSGLTYEQYF
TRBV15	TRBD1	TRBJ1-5	TGTGCCACCAGACAGGGGACTGATCAGCCCCAGCATTTT	CATRQGTDQPQHF